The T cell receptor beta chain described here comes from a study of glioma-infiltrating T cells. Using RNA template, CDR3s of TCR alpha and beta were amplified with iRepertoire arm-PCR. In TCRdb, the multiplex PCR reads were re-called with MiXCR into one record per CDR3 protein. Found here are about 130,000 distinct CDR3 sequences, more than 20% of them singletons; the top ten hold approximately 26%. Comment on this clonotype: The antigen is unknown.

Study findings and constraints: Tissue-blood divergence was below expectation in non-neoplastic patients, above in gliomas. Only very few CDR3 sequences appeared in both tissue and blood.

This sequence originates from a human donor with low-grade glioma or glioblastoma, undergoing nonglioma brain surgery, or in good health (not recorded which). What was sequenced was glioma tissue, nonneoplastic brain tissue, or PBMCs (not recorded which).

Written as DNA, the CDR3 is TGTGCCACCAGTGAGTACACAGGGTTTCCCGGCTATGGCTACACCTTC. It is translated as CATSEYTGFPGYGYTF. The V and J genes are TRBV24-1 and TRBJ1-2, with D possibly being TRBD1 (6 bases). The germline gives CDR1 KGHDR, CDR2 SFDVKD. The length of the CDR3 is 16 residues. The V end lost 4 bases, the J end lost 4 bases, and 18 bases lay between the germline ends.